The 20 T cell receptor beta chains below were found in one sample sequenced in a study of blood T cell repertoires in COVID-19. Clones were sequenced by immunoSEQ multiplex PCR, and TCRdb holds only the in-frame ones, with some missing. Of about 370,000 clones in the sample, more than 80% were seen once. Sample: peripheral blood. The receptors were sampled from a woman aged 25 to 39 with COVID-19, enrolled during active disease.

V and J are TRBV5-8 and TRBJ1-5; D perhaps matches TRBD1 (6 bases). CDR1 and CDR2 from the germline V gene are SGHTS and YDEGEE. Between the trimmed V and J ends, which lost 1 base and 3 bases, there was a span of 11 bases. This CDR3 has 15 residues. The CDR3 DNA sequence: TGTGCCAGCAGCTTGTACAGGGCCTTCAATCAGCCCCAGCATTTT. Translating it yields CASSLYRAFNQPQHF.

CDR3 DNA sequence: TGTGCCAGCAGTACAGGGGTTCGAGAGACCCAGTACTTC. The encoded protein is CASSTGVRETQYF. The chain links TRBV28 to TRBJ2-5, with TRBD1 identical over 7 bases. From germline, CDR1 is MDHEN and CDR2 SYDVKM. The CDR3 runs to 13 residues. With V trimmed by 5 bases and J by 4 bases, 4 bases remained unmatched. The full variable domain, its missing parts supplied by reference TRBV28 and TRBJ2-5, is DVKVTQSSRYLVKRTGEKVFLECVQDMDHENMFWYRQDPGLGLRLIYFSYDVKMKEKGDIPEGYSVSREKKERFSLILESASTNQTSMYLCASSTGVRETQYFGPGTRLLVL.

The chain joins TRBV7-9 to TRBJ1-3, with 12 bases fitting TRBD1. The CDR3 totals 19 residues. Looked up from germline, CDR1 is SEHNR and CDR2 is FQNEAQ (reference sequence). V trimming: 3 bases; J trimming: 1 base; junction bases outside the gene matches: 10. This CDR3 reads CASSFAGTGGRVSGNTIYF. The DNA for the CDR3 is TGTGCCAGCAGCTTTGCCGGGACAGGGGGCCGTGTTTCTGGAAACACCATATATTTT.

This rearrangement joins TRBV2 to TRBJ2-1, with 11 positions matching TRBD2. V dropped 2 bases and J dropped 7; count of bases not matched to a gene: 7. The germline CDR1 and CDR2 sequences are SNHLY and FYNNEI. The CDR3 totals 16 residues. The CDR3 loop reads CASSESSGGLGNEQFF. The CDR3 DNA reads TGTGCCAGCAGTGAATCTAGCGGGGGGTTAGGGAATGAGCAGTTCTTC.

The genes are TRBV12-3 or TRBV12-4 and TRBJ2-3; TRBD2 matches 7 bases. V dropped 3 bases and J dropped 6; count of bases not matched to a gene: 3. The CDR3 is 13 residues long. CDR3 sequence reads: CASSLVGGDTQYF. In nucleotides, the CDR3 is TGTGCCAGCAGTTTGGTGGGGGGGGATACGCAGTATTTT.

CDR3 nucleotides: TGCGCCAGCAGTCAACCGCGACAGGAGATGAGGACCTACAATGAGCAGTTCTTC. It yields the protein CASSQPRQEMRTYNEQFF. This chain uses TRBV23-1 with TRBJ2-1; maybe TRBD1 (6 bases). TRBV23-1 is noted as an ORF with a role that remains uncertain. The V and J ends lost 2 bases and 2 bases respectively, with 19 bases between them. The CDR3 is 18 amino acids.

Only a few counts were recorded for this clone. CDR3 residues: CAWSRPGEKLFF. DNA of the CDR3: TGTGCCTGGAGCCGACCAGGGGAAAAACTGTTTTTT. This chain connects TRBV30 to TRBJ1-4; TRBD1 is a possible D gene (5 bases). The CDR3 is 12 amino acids. Trimming stripped 3 bases from V and 8 bases from J, with 10 bases between. From germline, CDR1 is GTSNPN and CDR2 SVGIG (reference sequence).

Here the CDR3 reads CASSVAGQGSETQYF. The CDR3 DNA reads TGTGCCAGCAGCGTAGCGGGACAGGGATCAGAGACCCAGTACTTC. The chain is built from TRBV9 and TRBJ2-5, with TRBD1 identical over 9 bases. V trimming: 0 bases; J trimming: 4 bases; junction bases outside the gene matches: 4. Germline V gene data show CDR1 as SGDLS and CDR2 as YYNGEE. The CDR3 is 15 residues long.

This chain connects TRBV6-1 to TRBJ2-7; 7 bases align to TRBD1. This CDR3 contains 13 residues. V was clipped by 3 bases and J by 3 bases; unmatched bases: 2. Germline loops: CDR1 MNHNS, CDR2 SASEGT. The DNA for the CDR3 is TGTGCCAGCAGTGATTGGACAGGCTACGAGCAGTACGTC. Translation: CASSDWTGYEQYV.

This chain joins TRBV6-5 and TRBJ1-2; 8 positions match TRBD1. Germline loops: CDR1 MNHEY, CDR2 SVGAGI. With 2 bases clipped from V and 3 bases from J, the junction kept 5 bases outside the gene matches. This CDR3 region has 15 residues. The CDR3 loop is CASSYPGQGYYGYTF. In DNA, the CDR3 is TGTGCCAGCAGTTACCCAGGACAGGGCTACTATGGCTACACCTTC.

J is TRBJ2-1 and V is TRBV6-2 or TRBV6-3, with TRBD2 matching 7 bases. With V trimmed by 6 bases and J by 9 bases, 20 bases remained unmatched. Germline V gives CDR1 MNHEY, CDR2 SVGEGT. The CDR3 spans 17 residues. The CDR3 here is CASSPLPRGGSFCEQFF. The DNA of the CDR3 is TGTGCCAGCAGCCCCCTCCCGAGGGGCGGGAGTTTCTGTGAGCAGTTCTTC.

The chain joins TRBV6-2 or TRBV6-3 to TRBJ1-2, with 9 bases fitting TRBD1. The V gene's germline CDR1 is MNHEY and CDR2 SVGEGT. After removal of 5 bases from V and 5 bases from J, the junction contained 9 bases not matched to a gene. CDR3 size: 15 residues. CDR3 sequence reads: CASSTRTGVMYGYTF. The CDR3 DNA is TGTGCCAGCAGTACCCGGACAGGGGTGATGTATGGCTACACCTTC.

The chain combines TRBV9 with TRBJ2-2; 9 bases are a match to TRBD1. The CDR3 is made up of 16 amino acids. Trimming cost V 2 bases and J 3 bases; bases outside gene matches: 5. The germline V gene encodes CDR1 SGDLS and CDR2 YYNGEE. The CDR3 DNA reads TGTGCCAGCAGCGTTACAGGGGGCATGGACACCGGGGAGCTGTTTTTT. Protein sequence: CASSVTGGMDTGELFF. Supplemented by reference TRBV9 and TRBJ2-2, the full variable domain reads DSGVTQTPKHLITATGQRVTLRCSPRSGDLSVYWYQQSLDQGLQFLIQYYNGEERAKGNILERFSAQQFPDLHSELNLSSLELGDSALYFCASSVTGGMDTGELFFGEGSRLTVL.

The chain recombines TRBV4-3 with TRBJ1-1; 9 bases match TRBD1. The CDR3 runs 15 residues. In germline, CDR1 is LGHNA, CDR2 YSLEER. The V gene end was trimmed by 4 bases and the J gene end by 4 bases; junction bases not matched to a gene: 7. The CDR3 sequence: CASSLRGQGSTEAFF. Here the CDR3 DNA reads TGCGCCAGCAGCCTAAGGGGACAGGGAAGCACTGAAGCTTTCTTT.

The chain couples TRBV5-1 to TRBJ1-1; D is unclear. The V end lost 4 bases, the J end lost 2 bases, and 12 bases lay between the germline ends. Germline V lookup: CDR1 SGHRS, CDR2 YFSETQ. This CDR3 comprises 14 residues. The DNA of the CDR3 is TGCGCCAGCAGCCATCGAGGGCCCAACACTGAAGCTTTCTTT. It translates to CASSHRGPNTEAFF.

The chain couples TRBV27 to TRBJ2-3, with no clear D. Trimming took off 0 bases at V and 6 bases at J, with 10 bases between the two ends. The CDR3 totals 14 residues. CDR1 is MNHEY and CDR2 is SMNVEV in the germline V gene (reference sequence). This CDR3 is CASSLSPPRDTQYF. DNA of the CDR3: TGTGCCAGCAGTTTATCTCCGCCGAGGGATACGCAGTATTTT.

This sequence joins TRBV11-3 and TRBJ1-5, with TRBD1 as a possible D gene (5 bases). CDR3 length: 15 amino acids. Germline loops: CDR1 SGHNT, CDR2 YENEEA. V was pared by 4 bases and J by 1 base, with 11 bases between. This chain's CDR3 is CASSSVGHSNQPQHF. CDR3 in DNA: TGTGCCAGCAGCTCGGTTGGACACAGCAATCAGCCCCAGCATTTT.

The J gene is TRBJ1-2, the V gene TRBV10-3; D remains ambiguous. Germline V CDR1 and CDR2: ENHRY, SYGVKD. The CDR3 loop spans 17 amino acids. V was shortened by 0 bases and J by 4 bases, with 18 bases between the two germline ends. The CDR3 here is CAISESQGTVVRYGYTF. CDR3 in DNA: TGTGCCATCAGTGAGTCGCAAGGAACAGTTGTCCGCTATGGCTACACCTTC.

The rearrangement uses TRBV19 and TRBJ2-1; 8 positions match TRBD2. The length of the CDR3 is 17 residues. Germline values: CDR1 LNHDA, CDR2 SQIVND (reference sequence). Unmatched junction bases numbered 9, after V lost 3 bases and J lost 2 bases. The CDR3 is CASSMVGSAGAYNEQFF. The CDR3 DNA is TGTGCCAGTAGTATGGTAGGTTCAGCGGGGGCCTACAATGAGCAGTTCTTC.

The genes are TRBV18 and TRBJ1-1; the D is unclear. V was cut by 3 bases and J by 4 bases, with 12 bases left in between. The V gene's germline CDR1 is KGHSH and CDR2 LQKENI. This CDR3 region has 14 residues. The CDR3 DNA sequence: TGTGCCAGCTCACCTACAGACCCTCTCACTGAAGCTTTCTTT. Translated, it gives CASSPTDPLTEAFF.